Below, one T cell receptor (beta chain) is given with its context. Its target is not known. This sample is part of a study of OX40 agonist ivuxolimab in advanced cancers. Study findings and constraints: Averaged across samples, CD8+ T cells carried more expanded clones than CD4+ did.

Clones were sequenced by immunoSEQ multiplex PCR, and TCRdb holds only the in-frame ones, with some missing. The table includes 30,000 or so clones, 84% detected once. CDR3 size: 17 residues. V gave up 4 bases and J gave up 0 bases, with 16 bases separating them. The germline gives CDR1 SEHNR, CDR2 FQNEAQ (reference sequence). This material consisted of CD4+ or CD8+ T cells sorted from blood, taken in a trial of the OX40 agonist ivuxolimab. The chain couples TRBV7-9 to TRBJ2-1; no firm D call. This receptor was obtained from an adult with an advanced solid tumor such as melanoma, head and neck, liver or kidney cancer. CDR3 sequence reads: CASSSSPTVPSYNEQFF. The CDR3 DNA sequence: TGTGCCAGCAGCTCATCCCCTACAGTGCCCTCCTACAATGAGCAGTTCTTC.